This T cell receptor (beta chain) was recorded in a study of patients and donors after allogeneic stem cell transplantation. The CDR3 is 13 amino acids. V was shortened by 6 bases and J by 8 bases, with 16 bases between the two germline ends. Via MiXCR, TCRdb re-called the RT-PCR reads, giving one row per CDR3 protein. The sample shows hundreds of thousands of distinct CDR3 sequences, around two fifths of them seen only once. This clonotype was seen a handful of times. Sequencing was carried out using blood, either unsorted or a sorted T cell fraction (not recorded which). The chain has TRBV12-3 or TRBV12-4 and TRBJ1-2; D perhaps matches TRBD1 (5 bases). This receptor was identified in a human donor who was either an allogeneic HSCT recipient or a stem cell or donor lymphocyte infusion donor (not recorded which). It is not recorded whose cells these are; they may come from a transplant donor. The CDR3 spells CASSLGPLGGYTF. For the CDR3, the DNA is TGTGCCAGCAGCCTGGGACCCCTCGGGGGCTACACCTTC.